This TCR beta chain was obtained from a study of blood T cell repertoires in COVID-19. In the study overall: Sample material is recorded as cDNA or gDNA derived from T cells, B-cell-depleted T cells, or PBMCs.

Per the original data handling: Researchers report that nucleated cell counts were estimated from reference gene primer amplification. Measured with immunoSEQ multiplex PCR; TCRdb has only the in-frame clones, and not every one. V and J calls and clone size are copied from that table; D and trimming were computed from the DNA. The table records over 250,000 clones, around 86% of them present only once. This clone occurred once. V lost 5 bases, J lost 4 bases, and 5 bases stayed unmatched. This CDR3 has 14 residues. The germline V gene has CDR1 SGHNT and CDR2 YYREEE (reference sequence). The chain uses TRBV5-4 and TRBJ2-1, with 8 bases lining up with TRBD1. This TCR was sampled from a woman aged 40 to 55 who had recovered from COVID-19. Sequences were obtained from peripheral blood. CDR3 residues: CASREGTGYNEQFF. The CDR3 region has the DNA TGTGCCAGCAGGGAAGGGACAGGTTACAATGAGCAGTTCTTC.